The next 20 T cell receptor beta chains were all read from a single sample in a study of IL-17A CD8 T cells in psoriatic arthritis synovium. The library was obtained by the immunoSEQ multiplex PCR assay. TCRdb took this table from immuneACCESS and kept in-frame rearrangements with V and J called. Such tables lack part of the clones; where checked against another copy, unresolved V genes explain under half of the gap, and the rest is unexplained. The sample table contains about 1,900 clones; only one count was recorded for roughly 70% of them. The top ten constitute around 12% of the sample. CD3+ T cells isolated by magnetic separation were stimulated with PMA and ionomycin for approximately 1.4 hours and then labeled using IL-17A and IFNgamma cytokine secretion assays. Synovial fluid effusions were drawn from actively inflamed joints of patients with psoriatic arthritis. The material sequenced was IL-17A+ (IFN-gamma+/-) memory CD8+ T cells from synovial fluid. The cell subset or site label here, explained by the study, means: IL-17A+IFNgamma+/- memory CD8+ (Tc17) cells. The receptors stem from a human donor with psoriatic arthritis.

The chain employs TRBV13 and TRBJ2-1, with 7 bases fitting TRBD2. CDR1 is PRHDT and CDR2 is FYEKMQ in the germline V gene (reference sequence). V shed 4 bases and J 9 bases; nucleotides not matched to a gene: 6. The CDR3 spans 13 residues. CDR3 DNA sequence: TGTGCCAGCAGCTCCAGGTGGGGGGGTGAGCAGTTCTTC. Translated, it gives CASSSRWGGEQFF.

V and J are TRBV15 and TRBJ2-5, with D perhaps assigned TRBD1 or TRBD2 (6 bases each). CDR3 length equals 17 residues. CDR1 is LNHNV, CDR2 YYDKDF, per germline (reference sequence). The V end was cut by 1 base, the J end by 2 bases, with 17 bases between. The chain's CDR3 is CATSRAGAVRNQETQYF. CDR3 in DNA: TGTGCCACCAGCAGAGCGGGGGCCGTTCGGAATCAAGAGACCCAGTACTTC.

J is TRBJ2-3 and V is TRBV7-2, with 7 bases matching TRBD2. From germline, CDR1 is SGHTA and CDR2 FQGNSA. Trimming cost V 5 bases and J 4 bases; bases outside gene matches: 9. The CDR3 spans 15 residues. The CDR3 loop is CASSPGLVASDTQYF. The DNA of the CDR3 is TGTGCCAGCAGCCCAGGACTAGTGGCCTCAGATACGCAGTATTTT.

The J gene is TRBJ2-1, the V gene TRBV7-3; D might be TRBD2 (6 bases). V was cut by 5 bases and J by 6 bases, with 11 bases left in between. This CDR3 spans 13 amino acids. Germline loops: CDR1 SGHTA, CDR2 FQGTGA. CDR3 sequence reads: CASSPDYANEQFF. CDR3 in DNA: TGTGCCAGCAGCCCGGACTATGCCAATGAGCAGTTCTTC.

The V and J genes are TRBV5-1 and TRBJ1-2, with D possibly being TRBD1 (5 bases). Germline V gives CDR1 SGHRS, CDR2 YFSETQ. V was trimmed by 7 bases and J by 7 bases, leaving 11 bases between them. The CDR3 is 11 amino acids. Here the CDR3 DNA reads TGCGCCAGCGCGCAGGGTACTGGCTACACCTTC. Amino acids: CASAQGTGYTF.

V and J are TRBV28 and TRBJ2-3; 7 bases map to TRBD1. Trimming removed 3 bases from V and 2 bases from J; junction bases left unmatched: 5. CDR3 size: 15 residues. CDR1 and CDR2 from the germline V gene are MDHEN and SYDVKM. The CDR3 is CASSLGDSFTDTQYF. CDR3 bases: TGTGCCAGCAGTTTGGGGGACAGCTTCACAGATACGCAGTATTTT.

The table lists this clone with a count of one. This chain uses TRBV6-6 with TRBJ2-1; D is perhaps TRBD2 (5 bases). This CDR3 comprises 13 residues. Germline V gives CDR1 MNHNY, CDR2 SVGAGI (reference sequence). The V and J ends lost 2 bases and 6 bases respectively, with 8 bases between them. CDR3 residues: CASSYKGGNEQFF. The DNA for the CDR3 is TGTGCCAGCAGTTACAAAGGAGGCAATGAGCAGTTCTTC.

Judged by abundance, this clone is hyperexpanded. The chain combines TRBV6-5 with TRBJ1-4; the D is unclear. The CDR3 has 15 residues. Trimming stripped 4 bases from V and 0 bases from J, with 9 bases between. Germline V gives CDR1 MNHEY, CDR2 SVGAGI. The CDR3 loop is CASSSDYPTNEKLFF. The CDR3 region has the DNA TGTGCCAGCAGTTCGGACTATCCAACTAATGAAAAACTGTTTTTT.

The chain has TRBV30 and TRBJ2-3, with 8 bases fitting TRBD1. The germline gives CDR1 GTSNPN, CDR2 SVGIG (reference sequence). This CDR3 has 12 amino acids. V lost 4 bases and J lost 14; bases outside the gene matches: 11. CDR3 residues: CAWTLTGAQRYF. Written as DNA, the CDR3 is TGTGCCTGGACTTTGACAGGGGCCCAGAGGTATTTT.

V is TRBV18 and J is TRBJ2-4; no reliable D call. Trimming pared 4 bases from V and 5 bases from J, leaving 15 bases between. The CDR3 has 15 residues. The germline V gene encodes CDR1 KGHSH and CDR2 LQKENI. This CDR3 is CASSLPNVRENIQYF. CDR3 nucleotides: TGTGCCAGCTCACTACCGAACGTTCGGGAAAACATTCAGTACTTC.

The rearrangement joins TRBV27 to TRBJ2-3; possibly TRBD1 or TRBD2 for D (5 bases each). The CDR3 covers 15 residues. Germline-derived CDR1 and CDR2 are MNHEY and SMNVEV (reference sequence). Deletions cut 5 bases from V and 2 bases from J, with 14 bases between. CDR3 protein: CASSPYYGATDTQYF. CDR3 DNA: TGTGCCAGCAGTCCGTATTACGGGGCCACAGATACGCAGTATTTT.

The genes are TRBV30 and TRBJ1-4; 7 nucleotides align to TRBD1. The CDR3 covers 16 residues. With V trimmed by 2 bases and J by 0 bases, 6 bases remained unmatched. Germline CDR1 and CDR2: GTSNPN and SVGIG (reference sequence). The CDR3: CAWSTGTVATNEKLFF. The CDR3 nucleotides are TGTGCCTGGAGTACCGGGACAGTGGCAACTAATGAAAAACTGTTTTTT.

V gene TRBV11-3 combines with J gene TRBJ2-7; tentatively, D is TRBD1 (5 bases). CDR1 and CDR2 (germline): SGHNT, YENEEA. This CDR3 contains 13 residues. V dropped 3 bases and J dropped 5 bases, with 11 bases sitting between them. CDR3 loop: CASSFSGIDEQYV. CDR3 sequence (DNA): TGTGCCAGCAGCTTTTCAGGGATCGACGAGCAGTACGTC.

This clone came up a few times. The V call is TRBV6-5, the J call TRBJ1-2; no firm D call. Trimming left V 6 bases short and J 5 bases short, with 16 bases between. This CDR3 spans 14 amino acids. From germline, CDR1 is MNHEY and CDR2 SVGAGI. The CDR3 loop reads CASSPGKTTYGYTF. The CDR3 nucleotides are TGTGCCAGCAGCCCGGGGAAGACAACTTATGGCTACACCTTC.

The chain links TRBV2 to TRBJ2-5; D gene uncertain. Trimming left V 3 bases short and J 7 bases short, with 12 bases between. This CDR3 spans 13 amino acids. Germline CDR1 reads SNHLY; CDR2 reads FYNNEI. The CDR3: CASSDSDFGTQYF. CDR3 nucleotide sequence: TGTGCCAGCAGTGATTCCGACTTTGGGACCCAGTACTTC.

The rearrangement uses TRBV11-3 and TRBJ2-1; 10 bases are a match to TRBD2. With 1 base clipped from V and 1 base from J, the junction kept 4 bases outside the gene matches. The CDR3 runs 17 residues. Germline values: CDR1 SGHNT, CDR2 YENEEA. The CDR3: CASSLVTSGISYNEQFF. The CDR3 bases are TGTGCCAGCAGCTTAGTAACTAGCGGGATTTCCTACAATGAGCAGTTCTTC.

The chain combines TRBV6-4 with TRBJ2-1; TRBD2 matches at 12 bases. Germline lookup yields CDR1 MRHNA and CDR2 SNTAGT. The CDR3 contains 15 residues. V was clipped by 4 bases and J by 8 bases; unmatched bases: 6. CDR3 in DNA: TGTGCCAGCAGTGCGACTAGCGGGAGTGAGGATGAGCAGTTCTTC. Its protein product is CASSATSGSEDEQFF.

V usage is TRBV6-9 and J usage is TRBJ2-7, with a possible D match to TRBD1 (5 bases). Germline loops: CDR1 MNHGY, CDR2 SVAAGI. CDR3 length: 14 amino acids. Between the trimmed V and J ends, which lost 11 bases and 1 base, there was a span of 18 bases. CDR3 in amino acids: CALLNYRRSYEQYV. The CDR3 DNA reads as TGTGCCTTACTAAACTACAGGAGATCCTACGAGCAGTACGTC.

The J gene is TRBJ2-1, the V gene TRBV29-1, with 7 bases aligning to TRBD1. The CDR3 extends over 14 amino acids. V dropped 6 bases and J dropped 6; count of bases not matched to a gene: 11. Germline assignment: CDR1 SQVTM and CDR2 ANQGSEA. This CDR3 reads CSVDRQGYINEQFF. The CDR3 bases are TGCAGCGTAGATAGACAGGGATACATCAATGAGCAGTTCTTC.

CDR3 in DNA: TGTGCCAGCAGCTTGGGGGGATCGATATATTTT. This codes for CASSLGGSIYF. This sequence joins TRBV5-6 and TRBJ1-3; D is ambiguous. The germline V gene encodes CDR1 SGHDT and CDR2 YYEEEE. V was pared by 0 bases and J by 13 bases, with 8 bases between. The CDR3 has 11 residues. Combining the CDR3 with reference TRBV5-6 and TRBJ1-3 gives the whole variable domain DAGVTQSPTHLIKTRGQQVTLRCSPKSGHDTVSWYQQALGQGPQFIFQYYEEEERQRGNFPDRFSGHQFPNYSSELNVNALLLGDSALYLCASSLGGSIYFGEGSWLTVV.